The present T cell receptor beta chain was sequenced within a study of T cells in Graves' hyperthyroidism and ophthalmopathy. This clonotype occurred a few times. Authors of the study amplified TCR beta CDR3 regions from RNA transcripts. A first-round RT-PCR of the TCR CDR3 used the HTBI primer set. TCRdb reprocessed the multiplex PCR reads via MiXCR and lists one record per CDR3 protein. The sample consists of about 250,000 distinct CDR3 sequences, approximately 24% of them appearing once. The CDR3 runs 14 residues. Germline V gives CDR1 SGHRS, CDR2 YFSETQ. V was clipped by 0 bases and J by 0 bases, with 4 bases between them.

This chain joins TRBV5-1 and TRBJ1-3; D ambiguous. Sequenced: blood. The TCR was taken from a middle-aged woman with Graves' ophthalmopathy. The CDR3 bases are TGCGCCAGCAGCTTGGACGGCTCTGGAAACACCATATATTTT. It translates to CASSLDGSGNTIYF.